This entry lists 12 T cell receptor beta chains sequenced from one sample in a study of T cell changes during pregnancy in multiple sclerosis. Profiled with immunoSEQ multiplex PCR; TCRdb holds only in-frame clones, not every one. The sample comprises fewer than 85,000 clones, 85% to 95% of which are singletons, and 2% to 3% rests with the top ten. Source: peripheral blood, taken after pregnancy. The receptors derive from a female donor in good health, enrolled as a control in a pregnancy study.

This clone has just a few counts. The CDR3 spells CASRREGGTDTQYF. DNA for the CDR3: TGTGCCAGCAGGCGGGAGGGGGGTACAGATACGCAGTATTTT. This chain joins TRBV27 and TRBJ2-3; TRBD2 matches at 9 bases. The CDR3 is 14 residues long. The V and J ends lost 6 bases and 3 bases, in that order; junction bases with no gene match: 4. Germline V CDR1 and CDR2: MNHEY, SMNVEV (reference sequence).

The gene calls are TRBV30 and TRBJ2-7, with 16 bases aligning to TRBD2. This CDR3 contains 16 residues. Germline V gene lookup returns CDR1 GTSNPN and CDR2 SVGIG (reference sequence). V lost 4 bases and J lost 5; bases outside the gene matches: 8. CDR3: CAWNRPGLAGGNEQYF. The CDR3 DNA sequence: TGTGCCTGGAACCGTCCGGGACTAGCGGGAGGGAACGAGCAGTACTTC.

This clone was observed a single time. The DNA of the CDR3 is TGTGCCAGCAGCCCGAGGCCCAGGGAACCTGTTTCTGAAGCTTTCTTT. It is translated as CASSPRPREPVSEAFF. V and J are TRBV9 and TRBJ1-1, with a tentative D call TRBD1 (5 bases). Germline V gene sequence: CDR1 SGDLS, CDR2 YYNGEE. Trimming stripped 4 bases from V and 6 bases from J, with 22 bases between. The CDR3 totals 16 residues.

The chain combines TRBV19 with TRBJ2-1; TRBD2 aligns across 7 bases. V lost 5 bases, J lost 5 bases, and 6 bases stayed unmatched. The CDR3 extends over 14 amino acids. CDR1 and CDR2 (germline): LNHDA, SQIVND (reference sequence). For the CDR3, the DNA is TGTGCCAGTAGTGCTTGGGAGGGTCACAATGAGCAGTTCTTC. Translation gives CASSAWEGHNEQFF. The complete variable domain, with remaining parts taken from reference TRBV19 and TRBJ2-1, reads DGGITQSPKYLFRKEGQNVTLSCEQNLNHDAMYWYRQDPGQGLRLIYYSQIVNDFQKGDIAEGYSVSREKKESFPLTVTSAQKNPTAFYLCASSAWEGHNEQFFGPGTRLTVL.

Only one count was recorded for this clone. The V and J genes are TRBV15 and TRBJ1-5; D is ambiguous. CDR1 and CDR2 from the germline V gene are LNHNV and YYDKDF (reference sequence). V was clipped by 6 bases and J by 1 base, with 10 bases between them. The CDR3 totals 14 residues. The CDR3 loop reads CATRDPGSNQPQHF. CDR3 nucleotide sequence: TGTGCCACCAGAGACCCCGGGAGCAATCAGCCCCAGCATTTT. The whole variable domain, filled in from reference TRBV15 and TRBJ1-5, reads DAMVIQNPRYQVTQFGKPVTLSCSQTLNHNVMYWYQQKSSQAPKLLFHYYDKDFNNEADTPDNFQSRRPNTSFCFLDIRSPGLGDTAMYLCATRDPGSNQPQHFGDGTRLSIL.

V gene TRBV7-8 combines with J gene TRBJ1-1; 10 bases map to TRBD1. The CDR3 sequence is 13 residues long. Germline V gene sequence: CDR1 SGHVS, CDR2 FQNEAQ. J was trimmed by 11 bases and V by 1 base; bases with no gene match: 4. The CDR3 DNA is TGTGCCAGCAGCTTAGGGACAGGGGGTTTTGCTTTCTTT. Amino acid sequence: CASSLGTGGFAFF.

The V and J genes are TRBV14 and TRBJ2-7; 16 bases fit TRBD2. The V segment lost 1 base and the J segment 5 bases; nucleotides outside the gene matches: 11. The V gene's germline CDR1 is SGHDN and CDR2 FVKESK. The CDR3 covers 19 residues. This chain's CDR3 is CASSQVPGTSGRAVHEQYF. CDR3 DNA: TGTGCCAGCAGCCAAGTCCCCGGGACTAGCGGGAGGGCCGTCCACGAGCAGTACTTC.

The rearrangement joins TRBV6-1 to TRBJ2-1; 12 bases line up with TRBD2. J gave up 8 bases and V 2 bases, and 4 bases lay outside the gene matches. The germline V gene encodes CDR1 MNHNS and CDR2 SASEGT. CDR3 length equals 15 residues. The CDR3 nucleotides are TGTGCCAGCAGTGAATCTAGCGGGGGGGCCTATGAGCAGTTCTTC. Its protein is CASSESSGGAYEQFF.

This chain links TRBV4-2 with TRBJ1-2; D unclear. This CDR3 region has 14 residues. V lost 0 bases and J 4 bases, leaving 9 bases between the germline ends. Germline CDR1 and CDR2: LGHNA and YNFKEQ. The CDR3 reads CASSQELEAYGYTF. In DNA form, the CDR3 reads TGTGCCAGCAGCCAAGAGTTGGAGGCCTATGGCTACACCTTC.

This chain joins TRBV7-8 and TRBJ1-2; 11 nucleotides agree with TRBD1. Germline CDR1 and CDR2: SGHVS and FQNEAQ. The V segment lost 4 bases and the J segment 7 bases; nucleotides outside the gene matches: 5. The CDR3 has 14 residues. CDR3 amino acids: CASSWGTGGTGYTF. As DNA, the CDR3 is TGTGCCAGCAGCTGGGGGACAGGGGGGACTGGCTACACCTTC.

V usage is TRBV28 and J usage is TRBJ1-1, with D possibly TRBD1 on 5 matching bases. V was trimmed by 6 bases and J by 5 bases, leaving 19 bases between them. The CDR3 sequence is 15 residues long. Germline values: CDR1 MDHEN, CDR2 SYDVKM. The CDR3 coding sequence is TGTGCCAGCAGAGACCCCAGGGAATTGTTAACTGAAGCTTTCTTT. Its translation: CASRDPRELLTEAFF.

The chain recombines TRBV7-8 with TRBJ2-5, with TRBD2 matching over 16 bases. Germline CDR1 is SGHVS and CDR2 is FQNEAQ. CDR3 length: 17 amino acids. The V gene end was trimmed by 0 bases and the J gene end by 5 bases; junction bases not matched to a gene: 3. CDR3 sequence (DNA): TGTGCCAGCAGCTTAGCGGGACTAGCGGGGGGGCGGGAGACCCAGTACTTC. Its protein is CASSLAGLAGGRETQYF.